A selection of T cell receptor beta chains follows, all from one sample in a study of blood T cell repertoires in COVID-19. Measured with immunoSEQ multiplex PCR; TCRdb has only the in-frame clones, and not every one. Among some 500,000 clones, more than 75% were seen once, and the ten largest hold 1.5% to 2%. The sequenced sample was PBMCs or T cells enriched from blood (not recorded which). These receptors all stem from a woman aged 40-49 years who had recovered from COVID-19. Each CDR3 is given with its conserved first and last residue. Each record gives: V gene, clone size, J gene, D gene, CDR3 protein, CDR3 DNA. The D gene is left open where the match is weak. Size is omitted from some rows. Given values are once, few, many or a class for expanded clones.

V: TRBV5-1; size: NA; J: TRBJ2-1; D: NA; CDR3: CASSLEIAVNEQFF; DNA: TGCGCCAGCAGCTTGGAGATAGCGGTCAATGAGCAGTTCTTC
V: TRBV15; size: NA; J: TRBJ1-2; D: TRBD1; CDR3: CATSRGAGGDYGYTF; DNA: TGTGCCACCAGCAGAGGCGCAGGGGGCGACTATGGCTACACCTTC
V: TRBV6-5; size: NA; J: TRBJ1-5; D: NA; CDR3: CATPGTDSNQPQHF; DNA: TGTGCCACCCCCGGGACTGATAGCAATCAGCCCCAGCATTTT
V: TRBV3-1/TRBV3-2; size: NA; J: TRBJ2-3; D: NA; CDR3: CASSPTGVSDTQYF; DNA: TGTGCCAGCAGCCCTACGGGTGTCTCAGATACGCAGTATTTT
V: TRBV9; size: NA; J: TRBJ2-5; D: NA; CDR3: CASSGSWGVKGLQKETQYF; DNA: TGTGCCAGCAGCGGTTCGTGGGGGGTAAAGGGCCTTCAAAAAGAGACCCAGTACTTC
V: TRBV15; size: NA; J: TRBJ1-4; D: NA; CDR3: CATSRAGGEKLFF; DNA: TGTGCCACCAGCAGAGCAGGCGGGGAAAAACTGTTTTTT
V: TRBV5-6; size: NA; J: TRBJ2-5; D: NA; CDR3: CASSIAGQETQYF; DNA: TGTGCCAGCAGCATCGCGGGTCAAGAGACCCAGTACTTC
V: TRBV4-3; size: NA; J: TRBJ2-1; D: TRBD2; CDR3: CASSQRSGREGKNEQFF; DNA: TGCGCCAGCAGCCAACGGTCTGGGCGGGAGGGAAAGAATGAGCAGTTCTTC
V: TRBV11-3; size: NA; J: TRBJ2-7; D: NA; CDR3: CASSILGLSGGSSYEQYF; DNA: TGTGCCAGCAGCATCTTGGGGCTAAGCGGAGGGAGCTCCTACGAGCAGTACTTC
V: TRBV19; size: NA; J: TRBJ1-6; D: NA; CDR3: CASRTAFSPLHF; DNA: TGTGCCAGTAGGACAGCCTTCTCACCCCTCCACTTT
V: TRBV7-9; size: once; J: TRBJ1-3; D: NA; CDR3: CASSLDIGNTIYF; DNA: TGTGCCAGCAGCTTAGATATCGGAAACACCATATATTTT